The clone carrying this T cell receptor beta chain showed up just a few times. V lost 3 bases to trimming and J lost 0 bases, with 3 bases between them. CDR1 MDHEN and CDR2 SYDVKM come from the germline V gene. The CDR3 is made up of 12 amino acids. Version v3.0 of the immunoSEQ assay was performed at survey level. Clones were sequenced by immunoSEQ multiplex PCR, and TCRdb holds only the in-frame ones, with some missing. There are tens of thousands of clones in the sample; 70% to 85% occur only once, and around a tenth lies in the top ten. This entry comes from a study of long-term antiretroviral therapy in people with HIV.

The V call is TRBV28, the J call TRBJ2-7; D uncertain. The source was unsorted PBMCs, collected 0.8 years before starting antiretroviral therapy. This receptor was identified in a man in his late teens or twenties with HIV. The CDR3 DNA follows: TGTGCCAGCAGTTTTCCCTCCTACGAGCAGTACTTC. Translation gives CASSFPSYEQYF.